The present T cell receptor beta chain was sequenced within a study of technical replicates of blood from several donors. Sequenced by immunoSEQ multiplex PCR; TCRdb stores in-frame clones only, minus some. The sample includes tens of thousands of clones, just over 90% seen only once; the top ten take about 0.26%. This clone appeared a few times. The origin of this receptor is a human donor in good health. The sequenced sample was T cells isolated from PBMCs.

This CDR3 reads CASIAAGQGNGYTF. The CDR3 coding sequence is TGTGCCAGCATTGCCGCCGGACAGGGGAATGGCTACACCTTC. The chain uses TRBV28 and TRBJ1-2, with 9 bases matching TRBD1. This CDR3 comprises 14 residues. The germline V gene encodes CDR1 MDHEN and CDR2 SYDVKM. J gave up 6 bases and V 7 bases, and 9 bases lay outside the gene matches.